The 29 T cell receptor beta chains listed next were all sequenced from one sample in a study of cytomegalovirus exposure and HLA in healthy donors. Primers: 60 Vbeta forward and 13 Jbeta reverse. TCRdb's table, derived via immunoSEQ multiplex PCR, lists solely in-frame clones and lacks some. The sample lists about 150,000 clones, around 70% occurring once. Input material: PBMCs. All receptors come from a man aged 30 to 39 in good health and CMV-seronegative.

The genes are TRBV7-9 and TRBJ2-7; 10 bases line up with TRBD1. CDR3 size: 13 residues. Germline V gene data show CDR1 as SEHNR and CDR2 as FQNEAQ (reference sequence). V gave up 7 bases and J gave up 6 bases; unmatched junction bases: 6. The CDR3 protein is CASTGTGDAEQYF. Here the CDR3 DNA reads TGTGCCAGCACCGGGACAGGGGATGCCGAGCAGTACTTC.

The chain is built from TRBV7-2 and TRBJ1-6; TRBD1 matches 9 bases. The trim removed 3 bases at V and 9 bases at J, leaving 6 bases unmatched. Germline V gives CDR1 SGHTA, CDR2 FQGNSA. This CDR3 has 15 amino acids. CDR3 sequence reads: CASSLHRGRISPLHF. DNA for the CDR3: TGTGCCAGCAGCTTGCACAGGGGGCGCATTTCACCCCTCCACTTT.

This chain links TRBV6-6 with TRBJ2-5; TRBD2 agrees at 12 bases. This CDR3 contains 15 residues. After removal of 5 bases from V and 4 bases from J, the junction contained 5 bases not matched to a gene. Per the germline V gene, CDR1 is MNHNY and CDR2 is SVGAGI (reference sequence). The CDR3 nucleotides are TGTGCCAGCAGTACAGGGACTAGCGGGCGAGAGACCCAGTACTTC. Translating it yields CASSTGTSGRETQYF.

The CDR3 DNA is TGTGCCAGCAGTGTTAAAGAGACCCAGTACTTC. Its protein is CASSVKETQYF. The chain employs TRBV25-1 and TRBJ2-5; D not resolved. The V end was cut by 4 bases, the J end by 3 bases, with 3 bases between. CDR1 MGHDK and CDR2 SYGVNS come from the germline V gene. The CDR3 length is 11 residues.

The chain couples TRBV29-1 to TRBJ1-2; D gene unclear. Germline-derived CDR1 and CDR2 are SQVTM and ANQGSEA. The length of the CDR3 is 10 residues. Trimming left V 5 bases short and J 6 bases short, with 7 bases between. The CDR3 nucleotides are TGCAGCGTTATCGCGGATGGCTACACCTTC. It is translated as CSVIADGYTF.

Of note for this clone: The same CDR3 also results from other DNA sequences found in this sample. V is TRBV15 and J is TRBJ1-5, with D tentatively TRBD1 (5 bases). Germline CDR1 and CDR2: LNHNV and YYDKDF (reference sequence). The germline V and J ends were trimmed by 0 bases and 6 bases, with 9 bases remaining between them. This CDR3 region has 14 residues. Here the CDR3 DNA reads TGTGCCACCAGCAGAGATCGGGGGGTTCAGCCCCAGCATTTT. Its protein product is CATSRDRGVQPQHF.

The chain links TRBV28 to TRBJ2-4; TRBD1 might be the D (6 bases). CDR3 length: 12 residues. The germline CDR1 and CDR2 sequences are MDHEN and SYDVKM. Trimming shortened V by 3 bases and J by 6 bases, and 6 bases separated the two germline ends. CDR3 protein: CASSFRGNIQYF. Written as DNA, the CDR3 is TGTGCCAGCAGTTTCAGGGGAAACATTCAGTACTTC.

The chain carries TRBV5-1 and TRBJ2-7, with TRBD2 identical over 8 bases. V was clipped by 4 bases and J by 3 bases; unmatched bases: 15. Germline V gene sequence: CDR1 SGHRS, CDR2 YFSETQ. The CDR3 is 17 residues long. The CDR3 sequence is CASSPGGSGGGHYEQYF. Written as DNA, the CDR3 is TGCGCCAGCAGCCCTGGAGGATCGGGGGGGGGCCACTACGAGCAGTACTTC.

This clone appeared a few times. This chain connects TRBV27 to TRBJ1-2; D not certain. CDR3 size: 11 residues. The germline gives CDR1 MNHEY, CDR2 SMNVEV (reference sequence). The V gene lost 7 bases and the J gene lost 3 bases, with 6 bases spanning the gap. Written as DNA, the CDR3 is TGTGCCAGCATGCGATACTATGGCTACACCTTC. It encodes CASMRYYGYTF.

The chain joins TRBV6-6 to TRBJ2-5; no clear D. The DNA matches TRBJ2-7 better at its end, which makes the J call doubtful. The CDR3 loop spans 14 amino acids. CDR1 and CDR2 from the germline V gene are MNHNY and SVGAGI (reference sequence). The CDR3 nucleotides are TGTGCCAGCAGTTACTTGGAGATCGTCTACGAGCAGTACTTC. Translating it yields CASSYLEIVYEQYF.

The V and J genes are TRBV25-1 and TRBJ1-2; 8 nucleotides match TRBD1. This CDR3 region has 16 residues. Germline V gene sequence: CDR1 MGHDK, CDR2 SYGVNS. V trimming: 0 bases; J trimming: 6 bases; junction bases outside the gene matches: 9. CDR3 nucleotides: TGTGCCAGCAGTGAATACGGTGACAGGGGAGGGGATGGCTACACCTTC. This encodes CASSEYGDRGGDGYTF.

The V and J genes are TRBV6-5 and TRBJ1-2; TRBD1 is a possible D gene (5 bases). V lost 2 bases to trimming and J lost 4 bases, with 8 bases between them. CDR3 length: 13 amino acids. CDR1 is MNHEY, CDR2 SVGAGI, per germline. The CDR3 sequence is CASSYKGPYGYTF. The DNA of the CDR3 is TGTGCCAGCAGTTACAAGGGGCCCTATGGCTACACCTTC.

The V and J genes are TRBV30 and TRBJ2-5; no reliable D call. Deletions cut 2 bases from V and 3 bases from J, with 16 bases between. Per the germline V gene, CDR1 is GTSNPN and CDR2 is SVGIG (reference sequence). The CDR3 loop spans 15 amino acids. The CDR3 DNA reads TGTGCCTGGAGTCGAGAGACCGGGTCTAAAGAGACCCAGTACTTC. Protein product: CAWSRETGSKETQYF. Filled out from reference TRBV30 and TRBJ2-5, the complete variable domain reads SQTIHQWPATLVQPVGSPLSLECTVEGTSNPNLYWYRQAAGRGLQLLFYSVGIGQISSEVPQNLSASRPQDRQFILSSKKLLLSDSGFYLCAWSRETGSKETQYFGPGTRLLVL.

The count of this clone is one. The gene calls are TRBV29-1 and TRBJ2-2, with D perhaps matching TRBD2 (6 bases). Germline CDR1 reads SQVTM; CDR2 reads ANQGSEA. V dropped 4 bases and J dropped 3 bases, with 12 bases sitting between them. CDR3 size: 14 residues. The CDR3 protein is CSVADSGYTGELFF. As DNA, the CDR3 is TGCAGCGTTGCTGATAGCGGATACACCGGGGAGCTGTTTTTT.

As to this clone: The identical CDR3 is also encoded by other nucleotide sequences in the sample. The chain has TRBV7-9 and TRBJ2-1, with D perhaps matching TRBD1 (5 bases). CDR1 is SEHNR and CDR2 is FQNEAQ in the germline V gene (reference sequence). V was clipped by 2 bases and J by 7 bases, with 6 bases between them. There are 12 residues in the CDR3. The CDR3 sequence is CASSLSGNEQFF. The DNA for the CDR3 is TGTGCCAGCAGCTTATCAGGGAATGAGCAGTTCTTC.

This rearrangement joins TRBV2 to TRBJ2-5; no clear D gene. This CDR3 is built from 14 residues. Per germline, CDR1 SNHLY and CDR2 FYNNEI. Trimming shortened V by 6 bases and J by 5 bases, and 16 bases separated the two germline ends. The CDR3 is CASRETVAGETQYF. In DNA, the CDR3 is TGTGCCAGCAGGGAGACTGTGGCCGGGGAGACCCAGTACTTC.

The CDR3 DNA reads as TGTGCCAGCAGTGATGGGAGGTCGGGGGGGACTGAAGCTTTCTTT. Protein product: CASSDGRSGGTEAFF. The chain links TRBV2 to TRBJ1-1; a possible D gene is TRBD1 (5 bases). V gave up 3 bases and J gave up 5 bases, with 16 bases separating them. The CDR3 totals 15 residues. From germline, CDR1 is SNHLY and CDR2 FYNNEI.

Only one count was recorded for this clone. The V call is TRBV10-3, the J call TRBJ2-2; a possible D gene is TRBD2 (7 bases). Germline V CDR1 and CDR2: ENHRY, SYGVKD. Trimming removed 8 bases at V and 4 bases at J, with 17 bases between. The length of the CDR3 is 15 residues. This CDR3 is CAILAGAVGTGELFF. The DNA of the CDR3 is TGTGCCATCCTGGCGGGGGCAGTGGGCACCGGGGAGCTGTTTTTT.

CDR3: CASRSIGGNSPLHF. The CDR3 bases are TGTGCCAGCAGGTCGATAGGAGGAAATTCACCCCTCCACTTT. This rearrangement joins TRBV28 to TRBJ1-6; D ambiguous. This CDR3 region has 14 residues. The germline V and J ends were trimmed by 6 bases and 7 bases, with 13 bases remaining between them. Looked up from germline, CDR1 is MDHEN and CDR2 is SYDVKM.

This clone has a handful of counts. The chain has TRBV4-3 and TRBJ2-1, with D tentatively TRBD1 (6 bases). With 0 bases removed from V and 5 bases from J, the gap between germline ends came to 11 bases. Per germline, CDR1 LGHNA and CDR2 YSLEER. This CDR3 comprises 15 residues. CDR3 loop: CASSQDPDRHNEQFF. For the CDR3, the DNA is TGCGCCAGCAGCCAAGACCCAGACAGGCACAATGAGCAGTTCTTC.

The J gene is TRBJ2-1, the V gene TRBV5-6; 9 bases are a match to TRBD1. The CDR3 is made up of 16 amino acids. V was pared by 4 bases and J by 7 bases, with 12 bases of the junction left unmatched. CDR1 is SGHDT, CDR2 YYEEEE, per germline. In DNA, the CDR3 is TGTGCCAGCAGCGCGAGACCGGGACAGGGAGGAAATGAGCAGTTCTTC. Protein sequence: CASSARPGQGGNEQFF.

The chain recombines TRBV7-9 with TRBJ2-7, with D unresolved. The CDR3 totals 15 residues. V was shortened by 1 base and J by 5 bases, with 15 bases between the two germline ends. The germline V gene has CDR1 SEHNR and CDR2 FQNEAQ (reference sequence). Here the CDR3 DNA reads TGTGCCAGCAGCTTAGGGTCGCCGACTCTGCACGAGCAGTACTTC. It codes for CASSLGSPTLHEQYF.

The V gene is TRBV12-5, the J gene TRBJ2-3; 10 bases map to TRBD2. This CDR3 has 16 residues. The trim removed 2 bases at V and 3 bases at J, leaving 5 bases unmatched. Per germline, CDR1 LGHNT and CDR2 FRNRAP. The CDR3 loop is CASGLTSGVLTDTQYF. CDR3 nucleotides: TGTGCTAGTGGTTTGACTAGCGGGGTATTGACAGATACGCAGTATTTT.

This clone showed up just once. The chain links TRBV29-1 to TRBJ2-7; perhaps TRBD1 as D (5 bases). V was clipped by 7 bases and J by 0 bases, with 7 bases between them. The CDR3 totals 11 residues. The germline CDR1 and CDR2 sequences are SQVTM and ANQGSEA. CDR3 in amino acids: CSGGSSYEQYF. The DNA for the CDR3 is TGCAGCGGGGGCAGCTCCTACGAGCAGTACTTC.

This rearrangement joins TRBV2 to TRBJ1-1; a weak D match, TRBD1 (5 bases). The CDR3 length is 18 residues. The V gene lost 4 bases and the J gene lost 5 bases, with 26 bases spanning the gap. Germline loops: CDR1 SNHLY, CDR2 FYNNEI. The CDR3 protein is CASSVAPLLSGSETEAFF. The CDR3 DNA follows: TGTGCCAGCAGTGTCGCCCCCCTCTTGTCAGGGTCTGAAACTGAAGCTTTCTTT.

This clone was seen a handful of times. This sequence joins TRBV6-1 and TRBJ1-4; no reliable D call. The V gene's germline CDR1 is MNHNS and CDR2 SASEGT. The CDR3 has 14 amino acids. V was trimmed by 5 bases and J by 8 bases, leaving 15 bases between them. The CDR3 loop is CASSSDPREEKLFF. The CDR3 nucleotides are TGTGCCAGCAGTTCCGACCCACGGGAAGAAAAACTGTTTTTT.

There are a few counts of this clone. The chain links TRBV10-3 to TRBJ1-5, with D possibly TRBD1 on 5 matching bases. V was cut by 5 bases and J by 0 bases, with 8 bases left in between. CDR1 and CDR2 from the germline V gene are ENHRY and SYGVKD. CDR3 length: 14 amino acids. DNA of the CDR3: TGTGCCATCAGTAGAGACAGTAGCAATCAGCCCCAGCATTTT. Translated: CAISRDSSNQPQHF.

The chain recombines TRBV5-8 with TRBJ1-5; D remains unclear. V was pared by 4 bases and J by 6 bases, with 11 bases between. This CDR3 contains 13 residues. Germline V gene data show CDR1 as SGHTS and CDR2 as YDEGEE. CDR3 nucleotide sequence: TGTGCCAGCAGCGGCGGGAGGGTTCAGCCCCAGCATTTT. Translated, it gives CASSGGRVQPQHF.

The rearrangement uses TRBV6-5 and TRBJ2-6; 7 bases are shared with TRBD1. After removal of 2 bases from V and 3 bases from J, the junction contained 4 bases not matched to a gene. CDR3 size: 16 residues. In germline, CDR1 is MNHEY, CDR2 SVGAGI. The CDR3 loop is CASSYEGAVGANVLTF. CDR3 coding DNA: TGTGCCAGCAGTTACGAGGGGGCGGTTGGGGCCAACGTCCTGACTTTC.